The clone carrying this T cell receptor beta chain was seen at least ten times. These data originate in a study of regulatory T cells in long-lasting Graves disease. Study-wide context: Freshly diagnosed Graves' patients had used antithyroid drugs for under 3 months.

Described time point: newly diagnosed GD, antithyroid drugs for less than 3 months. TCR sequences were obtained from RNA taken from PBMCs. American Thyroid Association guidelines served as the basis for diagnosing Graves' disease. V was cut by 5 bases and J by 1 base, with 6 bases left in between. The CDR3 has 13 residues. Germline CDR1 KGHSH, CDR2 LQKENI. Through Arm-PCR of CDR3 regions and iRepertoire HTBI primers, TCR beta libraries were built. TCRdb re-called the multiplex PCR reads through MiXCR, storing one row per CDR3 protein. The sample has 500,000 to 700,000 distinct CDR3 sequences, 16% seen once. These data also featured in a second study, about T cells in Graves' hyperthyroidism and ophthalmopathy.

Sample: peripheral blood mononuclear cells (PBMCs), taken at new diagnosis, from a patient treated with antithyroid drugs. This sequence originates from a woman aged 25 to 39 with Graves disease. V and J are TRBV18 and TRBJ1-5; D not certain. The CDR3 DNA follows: TGTGCCAGCTCAATGGCGAGCAATCAGCCCCAGCATTTT. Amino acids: CASSMASNQPQHF.